This T cell receptor beta chain was observed in a study of OX40 agonist ivuxolimab in advanced cancers. Study as a whole: Ivuxolimab was delivered to patients intravenously every 2 weeks at doses spanning 0.01 to 10 mg/kg. Under the entry rules, prior anti-PD-1, anti-PD-L1 or anti-CTLA-4 therapy was allowed, and 40% had some.

Study-level points and caveats: Among the lowest levels of clonal expansion were found in partial responders at 0.1-3.0 mg/kg. On average, a greater number of expanded clones characterised CD8+ T cells relative to CD4+.

With respect to this clone: Antigen specificity is unknown.

The germline V gene encodes CDR1 SGHDT and CDR2 YYEEEE. The V end lost 4 bases, the J end lost 1 base, and 15 bases lay between the germline ends. The CDR3 is 16 amino acids. Only in-frame clones appear in the TCRdb table, and some are missing; sequencing was by immunoSEQ multiplex PCR. Of 70,000 to 95,000 clones in the sample, roughly 84% are singletons; the top ten hold 5.5% to 8%. This receptor was obtained from an adult with an advanced solid tumor such as melanoma, head and neck, liver or kidney cancer. This chain joins TRBV5-6 and TRBJ2-4; TRBD2 is a possible D gene (7 bases). The specimen comprised CD4+ or CD8+ T cells sorted from blood, sampled in a trial of the OX40 agonist ivuxolimab. The CDR3 nucleotides are TGTGCCAGCAGCCGGAGGGGGGGCGGGGCCAAAAACATTCAGTACTTC. This encodes CASSRRGGGAKNIQYF.